A selection of T cell receptor beta chains follows, all from one sample in a study of monozygotic twins with inflammatory bowel disease. TCRdb re-called the 5' RACE reads and shows each CDR3 protein once, DNA omitted. Here the sample table reports approximately 150,000 distinct CDR3 sequences. The sequenced sample consisted of blood. Every receptor here comes from a human donor with ulcerative colitis or Crohn's disease, or a healthy co-twin of an affected twin (not recorded which). Each CDR3 is given with its conserved first and last residue.

J | V | CDR3
TRBJ2-1 | TRBV5-6 | CASSPQGSREQFF
TRBJ1-5 | TRBV20-1 | CSAKLTGGNQPQHF
TRBJ2-1 | TRBV20-1 | CSARDSRVIPYNEQFF
TRBJ2-5 | TRBV20-1 | CSARETGASLQETQYF
TRBJ2-5 | TRBV20-1 | CSARVVYSETQYF
TRBJ2-1 | TRBV18 | CASSSGTSGYNEQFF
TRBJ2-5 | TRBV20-1 | CSASTPRGGAETQYF
TRBJ1-5 | TRBV20-1 | CSASIGGTANQPQHF
TRBJ1-5 | TRBV27 | CASSLTERDSNQPQHF
TRBJ2-5 | TRBV4-2 | CASSPQRGGGETQYF
TRBJ2-1 | TRBV11-3 | CASSVRDHNEQFF
TRBJ2-7 | TRBV20-1 | CSASYSSDPYEQYF
TRBJ2-7 | TRBV5-1 | CASSLTRTLGEQYF
TRBJ1-1 | TRBV5-1 | CASTQGAWGARITEAFF
TRBJ1-1 | TRBV5-1 | CASSSTQTGGTEAFF
TRBJ2-7 | TRBV7-9 | CASSLGTGHYEQYF
TRBJ2-1 | TRBV7-2 | CASSLEGGLNNEQFF